This T cell receptor (beta chain) is drawn from a study of blood T cells in healthy people across ages. A J-beta primer mix and a sample-barcoded 5' primer were used in a second PCR of about 7 to 12 cycles. TCRdb reprocessed the 5' RACE reads via MiXCR and lists one record per CDR3 protein. The sample contains hundreds of thousands of distinct CDR3 sequences, approximately 25% of which appear only once. The junction had 10 bases not matched to a gene; V was cut back by 5 bases and J by 2 bases. The CDR3 contains 16 residues. Germline CDR1 and CDR2: SGHTA and FQGNSA. This sample also belongs to another study, concerning T cells of mothers and their children. From that study: Each child gave a few million TCR beta CDR3 reads (each mother, over 9 million).

This chain joins TRBV7-2 and TRBJ2-3; 7 nucleotides align to TRBD1. The sample taken for sequencing was blood. The TCR comes from a boy aged 5-17 years in good health. As DNA, the CDR3 is TGTGCCAGCAGCAAGCCGACAGGGTGGGACACAGATACGCAGTATTTT. Translating gives CASSKPTGWDTDTQYF. The complete variable domain, with remaining parts taken from reference TRBV7-2 and TRBJ2-3, reads GAGVSQSPSNKVTEKGKDVELRCDPISGHTALYWYRQSLGQGLEFLIYFQGNSAPDKSGLPSDRFSAERTGGSVSTLTIQRTQQEDSAVYLCASSKPTGWDTDTQYFGPGTRLTVL.